These T cell receptor beta chains were read from a single sample in a study of lymphopenia after photon versus proton radiotherapy. Libraries were prepared by immunoSEQ multiplex PCR; TCRdb keeps only in-frame clonotypes and omits some of them. The table lists around 25,000 clones, more than 80% of them singletons. Sequenced material: peripheral blood, taken from a patient treated with photon-based radiotherapy. All receptors derive from a man aged 25 to 40 with gastric cancer. CDR3s include the opening cysteine and the closing phenylalanine or tryptophan. D genes are given only for firm matches.

>TRBD1|TRBV4-1|TRBJ1-5
CASSQEGGGQGDQPQHF
>-|TRBV19|TRBJ1-5
CASSTSEQGWWSNQPQHF
>-|TRBV2|TRBJ2-1
CASRLGLNNEQFF
>-|TRBV28|TRBJ2-4
CASSLSGEGRNIQYF
>-|TRBV2|TRBJ1-1
CASSETGTSSEAFF
>TRBD2|TRBV7-7|TRBJ2-1
CASSEGLAGSYNEQFF
>-|TRBV19|TRBJ2-2
CASSQVSGLRTPGELFF
>TRBD2|TRBV9|TRBJ2-7
CASSVAGGPSPYEQYF
>TRBD1|TRBV10-2|TRBJ2-1
CASSAGQGWYEQFF
>-|TRBV9|TRBJ2-2
CASSLRGSQGSGELFF
>-|TRBV12-5|TRBJ2-5
CASGLVSGFEGQETQYF
>TRBD1|TRBV5-4|TRBJ2-7
CASSPGQDTYEQYF
>-|TRBV7-3|TRBJ2-6
CASSLAGGTLSGANVLTF
>-|TRBV7-2|TRBJ2-5
CASSLDYSSETQYF
>TRBD1|TRBV6-5|TRBJ1-6
CASSSGTGGRSYHF
>-|TRBV29-1|TRBJ2-6
CSVEDYQGTSGANVLTF
>TRBD1|TRBV19|TRBJ2-2
CASSKGDRATGELFF
>-|TRBV19|TRBJ2-6
CASLPGLLSSGANVLTF
>TRBD2|TRBV6-6|TRBJ2-3
CASSILGEGSDTQYF
>-|TRBV4-1|TRBJ1-2
CASSQLLMRDGANYGYTF
>-|TRBV5-6|TRBJ1-4
CASSLWLADPNEKLFF
>-|TRBV7-3|TRBJ2-1
CASSFTKGSEQFF
>-|TRBV10-1|TRBJ2-1
CASSESQGVGGLFF
>-|TRBV27|TRBJ2-3
CASGSGTSLKTDTQYF
>-|TRBV6-1|TRBJ1-1
CASSEAQGRYTEAFF
>-|TRBV4-1|TRBJ2-3
CASSQEEILDF